This entry is about one T cell receptor beta chain. Its antigen is currently unknown. At the DNA level, this CDR3 is encoded by other sequences in the same sample as well. V was cut by 3 bases and J by 7 bases, with 3 bases left in between. This CDR3 region has 11 residues. The sample's treatment: around 19 received Ad26.COV2.S at low or high dose, single or two shots; about 5 received placebo; per-sample allocation not given. All samples were drawn on day 63, counting from the first vaccine or placebo injection. Expression of Wuhan-strain SARS-CoV-2 spike came from the Ad26 vector that formed the vaccine. The sample belongs to a study of Ad26.COV2.S vaccination and SARS-CoV-2 variants. Study information: The authors gave Ad26.COV2.S intramuscularly, either once or twice 56 days apart. Findings of the study overall: Comparability of non-spike TCR breadth was observed across vaccine and placebo recipients. It was reported that spike-specific CD8+ and CD4+ T cell responses were substantially broad after vaccination.

Profiled with immunoSEQ multiplex PCR; TCRdb holds only in-frame clones, not every one. The sample lists 410,000 or so clones; roughly 90% were seen once. This sequence joins TRBV12-3 or TRBV12-4 and TRBJ1-4; D unclear. Material: peripheral blood, obtained in a trial of Ad26.COV2.S vaccine versus placebo. This TCR derives from a person between 18 and 65 years old who received the Ad26.COV2.S COVID-19 vaccine or a placebo. The CDR3 sequence is CASSLGEKLFF. The CDR3 coding sequence is TGTGCCAGCAGTTTGGGTGAAAAACTGTTTTTT.